This entry features one TCR beta chain sequence. The antigen is not known. Losses at the gene ends were 1 base for V and 0 bases for J; bases not matched to a gene: 2. Per the germline V gene, CDR1 is SGHAT and CDR2 is FQNNGV. CDR3 length: 17 residues. The table came from immunoSEQ multiplex PCR; TCRdb's copy has only in-frame clones and leaves some out. The data hold around 63,000 clones, with approximately 87% observed a single time. The entry originates in a study of lymphopenia after photon versus proton radiotherapy. Broader study findings: Photon-treated patients lost naive T cells and TCR diversity; proton-treated stayed stable. Survival link was tested only in deceased patients; proton benefit remains a possibility. After the lymphocyte nadir, photon-treated repertoires showed oligoclonal expansion, especially of CD8+ Temra cells. Post-nadir TCR diversity decline inversely tracked overall survival among those who died.

Here the sequenced sample was peripheral blood, taken from a patient treated with proton-based radiotherapy. The V and J genes are TRBV11-2 and TRBJ2-3; 12 bases line up with TRBD2. The sequence was obtained from a man at least 80 years old with esophageal cancer. The CDR3 sequence: CASSLGTSGDSTDTQYF. The CDR3 coding sequence is TGTGCCAGCAGCTTAGGGACTAGCGGGGATAGCACAGATACGCAGTATTTT.